This record concerns one TCR beta chain sequence. This clonotype was found a few times. There is no known antigen for this receptor. Per-base quality was not reported, and no clone a single base away is much larger than it. Sequencer: Illumina NovaSeq 6000. TCRalpha and TCRbeta cDNA libraries were constructed by 5'RACE with constant-segment primers, with sample barcodes and unique molecular identifiers being introduced. RNA was extracted from every sample with Trizol reagent. Amplification of the libraries took two PCR steps, and the second step added a second sample barcode plus Illumina TruSeq adapters. Sequencing of the libraries was done on an Illumina NovaSeq, producing 2 x 150 bp paired-end reads. The authors' analysis ran thus. Demultiplexing of reads and collapsing into UMI-guided consensus sequences were performed with migec v1.2.7. Using mixcr v2.1.11, the UMI consensuses were aligned to TRA and TRB V and J templates and assembled into clonotypes. A clonotype was counted as expanded or contracted only if both edgeR and NoisET called the change significant, with noise models trained on biological replicates. For edgeR calls, the cutoffs were a false discovery rate-adjusted p below 0.01 and a log2 fold-change threshold of 1. As an exploratory analysis of dynamics, PCA with hierarchical clustering was applied to max-normalized trajectories of the 1000 most abundant clonotypes. The CD4 or CD8 phenotype of responding clones was assigned using the separately sequenced CD4+ and CD8+ repertoires. TCRdb reran the public reads through fastp at Q25 and MiXCR, keeping productive beta chains. Rows matching on CDR3 protein sequence are summarized as one entry with the most common DNA and genes. The V and J calls reflect TCRdb's pipeline rather than the authors' work. The sample has a few hundred thousand distinct CDR3 sequences on record, less than 25% of them singletons. Roughly 23% of the sample belongs to the ten largest clones.

Ficoll-Paque density gradient centrifugation was the method used to isolate PBMCs. The data derive from a study of T-cell memory formation after mild COVID-19 (dated by TCRdb to the early 2020s). About the full investigation: Most TCR sequence clusters were specific to one of the two donors. In a couple of donors, T-cell clones that expanded and contracted after mild COVID-19 were tracked by sequencing TCRalpha and TCRbeta repertoires over time. The cohort was made up of two young adult volunteers, one female and one male, who were previously healthy. Overall study results and their limits: Contracting CD4+ clones were found mainly in CM and EM memory subsets, while CD8+ clones were enriched in EMRA. The second-wave clones that peaked on day 37 were not confirmed to be SARS-CoV-2 specific. Some responding clones were detected in pre-infection memory, which suggested that pre-existing cross-reactive memory T cells had joined the SARS-CoV-2 response. The study covered only a couple of mild cases, and larger cohorts including severe cases with pre-infection samples were considered necessary. Clones contracting from day 15 to 85 had balanced CD4/CD8 phenotypes, while a second wave expanding from day 15 to 37 was biased towards CD4+.

The CDR1 and CDR2 encoded by the germline V gene are MNHEY and SVGAGI. V trim: 6 bases; J trim: 4 bases; unmatched bases: 9. Taken from cysteine to phenylalanine, the CDR3 has 15 residues. Kept here is only the CDR3 DNA, which spans 45 bases and is read in frame from base 1. Recombination linked TRBV6-5 to TRBJ1-5; 7 nucleotides in the junction match TRBD1. Sequencing was carried out using PBMCs or a T cell subset sorted from them (not recorded which). The source is a man younger than 35 who had mild COVID-19 (a few samples of this study predate the infection). The sample titles of this study are shuffled in the database, so cell type and time point are left out; the donor was told from shared clones. The CDR3 has the sequence CASRRSTGSNQPQHF. The DNA sequence follows: TGTGCCAGCAGGAGATCGACAGGGTCAAATCAGCCCCAGCATTTT.